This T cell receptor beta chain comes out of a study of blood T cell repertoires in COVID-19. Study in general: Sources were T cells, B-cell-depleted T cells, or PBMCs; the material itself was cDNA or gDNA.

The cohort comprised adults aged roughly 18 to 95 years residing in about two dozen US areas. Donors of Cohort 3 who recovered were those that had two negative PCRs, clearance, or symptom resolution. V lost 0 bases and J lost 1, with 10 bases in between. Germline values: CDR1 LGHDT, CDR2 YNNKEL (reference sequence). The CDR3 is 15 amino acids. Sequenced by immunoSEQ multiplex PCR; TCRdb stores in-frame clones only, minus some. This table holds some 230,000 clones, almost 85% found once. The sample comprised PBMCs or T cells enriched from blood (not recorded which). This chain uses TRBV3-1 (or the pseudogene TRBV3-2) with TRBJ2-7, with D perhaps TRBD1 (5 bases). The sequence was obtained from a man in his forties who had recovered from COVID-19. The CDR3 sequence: CASSQDQGLSYEQYF. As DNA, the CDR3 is TGTGCCAGCAGCCAAGATCAGGGTCTATCCTACGAGCAGTACTTC.